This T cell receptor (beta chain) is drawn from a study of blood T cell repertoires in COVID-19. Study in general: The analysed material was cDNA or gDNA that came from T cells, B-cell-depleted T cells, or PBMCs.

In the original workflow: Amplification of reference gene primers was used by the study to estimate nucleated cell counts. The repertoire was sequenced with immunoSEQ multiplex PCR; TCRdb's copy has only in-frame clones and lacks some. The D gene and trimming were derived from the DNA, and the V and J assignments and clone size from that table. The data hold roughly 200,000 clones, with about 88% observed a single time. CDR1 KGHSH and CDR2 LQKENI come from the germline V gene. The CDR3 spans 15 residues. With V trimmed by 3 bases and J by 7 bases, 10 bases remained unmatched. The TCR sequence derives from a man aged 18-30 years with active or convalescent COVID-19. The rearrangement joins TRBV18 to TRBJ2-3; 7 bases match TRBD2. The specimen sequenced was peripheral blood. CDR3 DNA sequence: TGTGCCAGCTCACCTGGACTAGACCGAGGACATACGCAGTATTTT. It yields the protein CASSPGLDRGHTQYF.